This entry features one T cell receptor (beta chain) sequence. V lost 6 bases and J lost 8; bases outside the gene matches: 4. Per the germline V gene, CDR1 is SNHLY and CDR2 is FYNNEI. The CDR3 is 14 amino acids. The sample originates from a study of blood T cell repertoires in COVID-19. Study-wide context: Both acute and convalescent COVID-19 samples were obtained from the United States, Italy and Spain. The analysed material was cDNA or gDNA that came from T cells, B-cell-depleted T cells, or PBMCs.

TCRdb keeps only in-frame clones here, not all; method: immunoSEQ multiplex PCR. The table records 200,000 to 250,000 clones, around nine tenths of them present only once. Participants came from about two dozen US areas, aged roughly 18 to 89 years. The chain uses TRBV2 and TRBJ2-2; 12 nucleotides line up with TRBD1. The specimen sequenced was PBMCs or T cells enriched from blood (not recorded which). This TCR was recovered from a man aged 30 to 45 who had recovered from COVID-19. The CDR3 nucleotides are TGTGCCAGCAGCGGGACAGGGGGCGCGGGGGAGCTGTTTTTT. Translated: CASSGTGGAGELFF.